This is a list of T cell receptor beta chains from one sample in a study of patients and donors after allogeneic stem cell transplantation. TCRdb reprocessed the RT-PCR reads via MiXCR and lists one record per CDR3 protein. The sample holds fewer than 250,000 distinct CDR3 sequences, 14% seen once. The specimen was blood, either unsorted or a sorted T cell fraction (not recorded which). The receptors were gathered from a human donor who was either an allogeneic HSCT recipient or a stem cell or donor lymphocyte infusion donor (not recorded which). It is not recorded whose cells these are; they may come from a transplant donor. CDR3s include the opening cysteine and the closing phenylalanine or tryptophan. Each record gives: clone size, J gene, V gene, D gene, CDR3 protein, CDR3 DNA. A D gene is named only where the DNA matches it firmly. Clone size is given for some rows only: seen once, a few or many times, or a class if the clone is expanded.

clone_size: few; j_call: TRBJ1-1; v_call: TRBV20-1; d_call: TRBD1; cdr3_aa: CSARRQGESTEAFF; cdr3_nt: TGCAGTGCCAGAAGACAGGGCGAAAGCACTGAAGCTTTCTTT
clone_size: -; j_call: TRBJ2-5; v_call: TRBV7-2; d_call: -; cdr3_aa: CASSSLRAPQYF; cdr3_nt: TGTGCCAGCAGCTCCCTCCGGGCCCCCCAGTACTTC
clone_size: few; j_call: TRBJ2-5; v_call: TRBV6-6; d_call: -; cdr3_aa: CASSPNLETQYF; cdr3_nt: TGTGCCAGCAGTCCGAACTTAGAGACCCAGTACTTC
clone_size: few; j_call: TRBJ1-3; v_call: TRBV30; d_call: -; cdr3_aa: CAWGDTVSGNTIYF; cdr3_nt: TGTGCCTGGGGGGACACTGTCTCTGGAAACACCATATATTTT
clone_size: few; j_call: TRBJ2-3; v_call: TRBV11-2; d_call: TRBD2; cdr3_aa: CASSYAGLAGATQQYF; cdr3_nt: TGTGCCAGCAGCTATGCGGGGCTAGCGGGAGCCACCCAGCAGTATTTT
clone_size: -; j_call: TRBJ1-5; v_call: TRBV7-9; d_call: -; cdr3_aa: CASSRKGSNQPQHF; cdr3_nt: TGTGCCAGCAGCCGAAAGGGGAGCAATCAGCCCCAGCATTTT
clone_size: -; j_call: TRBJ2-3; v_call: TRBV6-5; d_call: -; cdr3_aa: CASSYESGRDTQYF; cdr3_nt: TGTGCCAGCAGTTACGAATCGGGGCGGGATACGCAGTATTTT
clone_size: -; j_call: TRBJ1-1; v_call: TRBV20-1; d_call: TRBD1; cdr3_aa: CSATDTGTVDTEAFF; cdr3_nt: TGCAGTGCTACCGACACCGGGACAGTCGACACTGAAGCTTTCTTT
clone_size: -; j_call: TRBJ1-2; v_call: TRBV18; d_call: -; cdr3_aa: CASSPGLNYGYTF; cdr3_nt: TGTGCCAGCTCACCGGGACTGAACTATGGCTACACCTTC
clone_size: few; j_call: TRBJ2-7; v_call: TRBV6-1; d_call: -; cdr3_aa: CASSGRDTGAYEQYF; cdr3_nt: TGTGCCAGCAGTGGCCGGGACACTGGGGCCTACGAGCAGTACTTC
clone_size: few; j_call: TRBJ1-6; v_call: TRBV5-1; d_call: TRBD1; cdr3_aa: CASSRDSKNSPLHF; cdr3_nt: TGCGCCAGCAGTCGGGACAGTAAAAATTCACCCCTCCACTTT
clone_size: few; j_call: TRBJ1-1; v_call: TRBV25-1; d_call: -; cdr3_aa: CASSESKPNTTENTEAFF; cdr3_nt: TGTGCCAGCAGTGAATCGAAGCCGAACACGACAGAGAACACTGAAGCTTTCTTT
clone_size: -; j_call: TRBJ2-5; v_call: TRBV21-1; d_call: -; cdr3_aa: CASPPAPGETQYF; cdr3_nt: TGTGCCTCCCCCCCGGCACCAGGGGAGACCCAGTACTTC
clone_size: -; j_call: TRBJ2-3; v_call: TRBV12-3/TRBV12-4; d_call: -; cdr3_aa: CASSLGTAVTTDTQYF; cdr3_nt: TGTGCCAGCAGTTTAGGGACAGCGGTTACCACAGATACGCAGTATTTT
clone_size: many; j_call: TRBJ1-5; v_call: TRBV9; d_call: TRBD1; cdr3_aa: CASSARGGPSNQPQHF; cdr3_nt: TGTGCCAGCAGCGCGAGAGGGGGCCCTAGCAATCAGCCCCAGCATTTT
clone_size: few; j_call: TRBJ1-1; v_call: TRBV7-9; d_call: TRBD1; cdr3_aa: CASSFRTGNTEAFF; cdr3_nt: TGTGCCAGCAGCTTTCGGACAGGGAACACTGAAGCTTTCTTT
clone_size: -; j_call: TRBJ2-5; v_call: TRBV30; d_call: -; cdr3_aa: CAWGGGGTQYF; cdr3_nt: TGTGCCTGGGGGGGTGGTGGGACCCAGTACTTC
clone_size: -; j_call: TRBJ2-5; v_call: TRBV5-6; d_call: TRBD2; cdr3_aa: CASSSTSRQETQYF; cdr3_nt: TGTGCCAGCAGCTCGACTAGCAGACAAGAGACCCAGTACTTC
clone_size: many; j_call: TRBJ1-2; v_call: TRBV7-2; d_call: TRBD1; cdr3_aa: CASSPRDRLLYGYTF; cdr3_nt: TGTGCCAGCAGCCCCCGGGACAGACTCCTCTATGGCTACACCTTC
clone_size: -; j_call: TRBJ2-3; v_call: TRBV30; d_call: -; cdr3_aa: CAWSRGVESTDTQYF; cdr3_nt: TGTGCCTGGAGTAGAGGGGTCGAAAGCACAGATACGCAGTATTTT
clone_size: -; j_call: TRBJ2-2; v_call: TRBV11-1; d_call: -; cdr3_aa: CAGIRRATGSANTGELFF; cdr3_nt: TGTGCCGGAATCCGGAGGGCTACAGGGTCAGCGAACACCGGGGAGCTGTTTTTT
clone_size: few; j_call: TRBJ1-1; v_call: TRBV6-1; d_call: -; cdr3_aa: CASSPLVGATEAFF; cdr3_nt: TGTGCCAGCAGCCCCCTGGTGGGAGCGACTGAAGCTTTCTTT
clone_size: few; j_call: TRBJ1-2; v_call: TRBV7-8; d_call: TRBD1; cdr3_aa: CASSSPTGEGNYGYTF; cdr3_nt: TGTGCCAGCAGCTCCCCGACAGGGGAGGGTAACTATGGCTACACCTTC
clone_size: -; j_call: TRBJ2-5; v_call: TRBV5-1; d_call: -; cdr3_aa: CASSLAMGTETQYF; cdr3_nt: TGCGCCAGCAGCTTGGCCATGGGGACTGAGACCCAGTACTTC
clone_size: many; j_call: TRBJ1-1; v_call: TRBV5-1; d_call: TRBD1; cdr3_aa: CASSLQGQGRGTEAFF; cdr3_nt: TGCGCCAGCAGCTTGCAGGGACAGGGTAGGGGCACTGAAGCTTTCTTT
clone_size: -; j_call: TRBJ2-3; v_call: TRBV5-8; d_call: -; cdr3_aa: CASSLVAGGTDTQYF; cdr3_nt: TGTGCCAGCAGCCTGGTCGCAGGGGGGACAGATACGCAGTATTTT
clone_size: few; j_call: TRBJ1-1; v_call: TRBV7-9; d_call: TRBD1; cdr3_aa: CASSRTGGRGAFF; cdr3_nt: TGTGCCAGCAGCCGTACAGGGGGGCGCGGAGCTTTCTTT
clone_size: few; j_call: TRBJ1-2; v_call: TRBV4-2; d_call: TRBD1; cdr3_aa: CASSQGGTDYGYTF; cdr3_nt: TGTGCCAGCAGCCAAGGCGGGACAGACTATGGCTACACCTTC
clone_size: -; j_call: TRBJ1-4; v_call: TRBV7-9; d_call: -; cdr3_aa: CASSLGLGVANEKLFF; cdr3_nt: TGTGCCAGCAGCTTAGGTCTCGGAGTAGCTAATGAAAAACTGTTTTTT
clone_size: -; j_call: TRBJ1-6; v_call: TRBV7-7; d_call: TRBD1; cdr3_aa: CASSEGQENSPLHF; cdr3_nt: TGTGCTAGCAGCGAAGGACAGGAGAATTCACCCCTCCACTTT
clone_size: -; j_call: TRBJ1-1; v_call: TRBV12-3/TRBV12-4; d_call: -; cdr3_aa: CASRLTGSNTEAFF; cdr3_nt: TGTGCCAGCAGACTGACAGGTTCGAACACTGAAGCTTTCTTT
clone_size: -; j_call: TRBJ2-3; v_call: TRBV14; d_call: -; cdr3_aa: CASSLDPLRADTQYF; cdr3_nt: TGTGCCAGCAGCCTGGACCCGCTAAGAGCAGATACGCAGTATTTT
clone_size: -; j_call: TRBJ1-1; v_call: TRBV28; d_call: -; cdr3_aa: CASHGGYTEAFF; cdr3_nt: TGTGCCAGCCATGGAGGGTACACTGAAGCTTTCTTT
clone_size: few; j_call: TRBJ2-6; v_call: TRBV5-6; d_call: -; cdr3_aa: CASSLGSYGANVLTF; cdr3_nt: TGTGCCAGCAGCTTGGGTTCGTATGGGGCCAACGTCCTGACTTTC
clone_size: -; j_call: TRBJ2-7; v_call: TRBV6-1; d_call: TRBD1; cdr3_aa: CASSGRDRGPYEQYF; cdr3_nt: TGTGCCAGCAGTGGCCGGGACAGGGGGCCCTACGAGCAGTACTTC
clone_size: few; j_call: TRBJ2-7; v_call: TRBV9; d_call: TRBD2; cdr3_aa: CASSVGPSGDGEQYF; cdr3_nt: TGTGCCAGCAGCGTAGGTCCTAGCGGGGACGGAGAGCAGTACTTC
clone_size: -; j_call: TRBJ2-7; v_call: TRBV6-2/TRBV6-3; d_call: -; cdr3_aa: CASSRTVAPTYEQYF; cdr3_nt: TGTGCCAGCAGTCGGACCGTTGCACCTACCTACGAGCAGTACTTC
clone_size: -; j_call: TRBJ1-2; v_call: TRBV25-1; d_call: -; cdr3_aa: CASSVGRGNYGYTF; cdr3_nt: TGTGCCAGCAGTGTCGGCAGGGGTAACTATGGCTACACCTTC
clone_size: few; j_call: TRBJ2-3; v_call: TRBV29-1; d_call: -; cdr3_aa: CSVGRGDSTDTQYF; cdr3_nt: TGCAGCGTTGGCCGCGGGGATAGCACAGATACGCAGTATTTT
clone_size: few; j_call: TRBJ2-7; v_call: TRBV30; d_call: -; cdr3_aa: CAWSVQQGAYEQYF; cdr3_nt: TGTGCCTGGAGTGTACAGCAGGGAGCCTACGAGCAGTACTTC
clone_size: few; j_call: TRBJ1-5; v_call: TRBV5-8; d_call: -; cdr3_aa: CASSLDGADQPQHF; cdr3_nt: TGTGCCAGCAGCTTGGACGGTGCGGATCAGCCCCAGCATTTT
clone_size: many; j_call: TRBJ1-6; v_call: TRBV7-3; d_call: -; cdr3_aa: CASSAFGGGSPLHF; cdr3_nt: TGTGCCAGCAGCGCCTTCGGGGGCGGCTCACCCCTCCACTTT
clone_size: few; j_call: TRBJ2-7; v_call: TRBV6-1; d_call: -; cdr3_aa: CASARTWDSEQYF; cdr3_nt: TGTGCCAGCGCCCGGACGTGGGATTCCGAGCAGTACTTC
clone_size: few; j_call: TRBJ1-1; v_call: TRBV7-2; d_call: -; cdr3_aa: CASRPSTEAFF; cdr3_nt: TGTGCCAGCAGACCATCCACCGAAGCTTTCTTT
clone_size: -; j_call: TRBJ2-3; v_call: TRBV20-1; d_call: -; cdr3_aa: CSARAIGGGTGSTDTQYF; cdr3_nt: TGCAGTGCTAGAGCCATTGGGGGTGGGACCGGTAGCACAGATACGCAGTATTTT
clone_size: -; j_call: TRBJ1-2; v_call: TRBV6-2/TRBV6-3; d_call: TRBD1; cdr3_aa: CASRPAGTGPPGYTF; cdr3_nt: TGTGCCAGCAGGCCAGCCGGGACAGGGCCCCCTGGCTACACCTTC
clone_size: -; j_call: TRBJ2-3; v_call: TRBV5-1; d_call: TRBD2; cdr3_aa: CASSLASGPSTDTQYF; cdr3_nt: TGCGCCAGCAGCTTGGCTAGCGGGCCTAGCACAGATACGCAGTATTTT
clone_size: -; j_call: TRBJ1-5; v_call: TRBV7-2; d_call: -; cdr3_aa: CASSQEAGNQPQHF; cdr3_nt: TGTGCCAGCAGCCAGGAAGCGGGCAATCAGCCCCAGCATTTT